Shown below are 7 T cell receptor beta chains from a single sample sequenced in a study of cytomegalovirus exposure and HLA in healthy donors. PCR employed 60 Vbeta and 13 Jbeta primers. Measured with immunoSEQ multiplex PCR; TCRdb has only the in-frame clones, and not every one. In the table there are hundreds of thousands of clones, roughly two thirds of which are singletons. Specimen: PBMCs. These TCRs come from a female donor in good health and CMV-seronegative.

The chain has TRBV7-2 and TRBJ2-2, with 14 bases fitting TRBD2. This CDR3 spans 18 amino acids. The germline V gene encodes CDR1 SGHTA and CDR2 FQGNSA. V dropped 4 bases and J dropped 4; count of bases not matched to a gene: 8. CDR3 amino acids: CASSSGLAGAQGTGELFF. The CDR3 DNA is TGTGCCAGCAGCTCGGGACTAGCGGGAGCCCAGGGCACCGGGGAGCTGTTTTTT.

The chain employs TRBV5-1 and TRBJ2-1, with TRBD2 matching 12 bases. The CDR3 contains 18 residues. Unmatched junction bases numbered 10, after V lost 0 bases and J lost 6 bases. Germline V gene sequence: CDR1 SGHRS, CDR2 YFSETQ. CDR3: CASSLEGLAGTGGNEQFF. The CDR3 DNA reads as TGCGCCAGCAGCTTGGAGGGACTAGCGGGCACAGGTGGCAATGAGCAGTTCTTC.

This clone turned up a few times. The V call is TRBV29-1, the J call TRBJ2-1; D may be TRBD1 (5 bases). The germline V and J ends were trimmed by 7 bases and 8 bases, with 12 bases remaining between them. The CDR3 is 11 residues long. Per the germline V gene, CDR1 is SQVTM and CDR2 is ANQGSEA. CDR3 loop: CSAGHLDEQFF. CDR3 DNA sequence: TGCAGCGCAGGACACCTCGATGAGCAGTTCTTC.

The genes are TRBV5-1 and TRBJ1-6, with 9 bases lining up with TRBD1. Germline V CDR1 and CDR2: SGHRS, YFSETQ. The CDR3 contains 17 residues. With 2 bases clipped from V and 0 bases from J, the junction kept 3 bases outside the gene matches. The CDR3 DNA follows: TGCGCCAGCAGCTTAGGGACAGGGATCTCCTATAATTCACCCCTCCACTTT. It encodes CASSLGTGISYNSPLHF.

The rearrangement uses TRBV6-5 and TRBJ2-3; weak D call: TRBD1 (6 bases). CDR1 MNHEY and CDR2 SVGAGI come from the germline V gene. V was pared by 2 bases and J by 5 bases, with 14 bases between. The CDR3 consists of 15 residues. CDR3: CASSYAPDRKDTQYF. CDR3 sequence (DNA): TGTGCCAGCAGTTACGCCCCCGACAGGAAAGATACGCAGTATTTT.

This chain joins TRBV6-6 and TRBJ1-1, with 8 positions matching TRBD1. This CDR3 has 12 amino acids. With 6 bases clipped from V and 6 bases from J, the junction kept 3 bases outside the gene matches. Germline V gene data show CDR1 as MNHNY and CDR2 as SVGAGI (reference sequence). CDR3 sequence (DNA): TGTGCCAGCAGCGACAGGGGATCTGAAGCTTTCTTT. Its translation: CASSDRGSEAFF.

The chain carries TRBV28 and TRBJ2-7, with 7 bases matching TRBD1. Unmatched junction bases numbered 6, after V lost 5 bases and J lost 5 bases. The CDR3 has 13 residues. Germline values: CDR1 MDHEN, CDR2 SYDVKM. DNA of the CDR3: TGTGCCAGCAGTCTTACAGGGGATGACGAGCAGTACTTC. Protein: CASSLTGDDEQYF.